In this sample, the clone carrying this TCR beta chain is medium-sized. Its antigen is not known. The data were obtained in a study of neurological immune-mediated disorders. The study's findings and limits: None of the CDR3 amino acid sequences in expanded clones turned up in more than one subject, which points to private repertoires in all groups.

Trimming removed 4 bases from V and 2 bases from J, with 7 bases in between. The CDR3 has 12 residues. Germline CDR1 reads SGHDT; CDR2 reads YYEEEE. The cDNA was generated through 5'RACE incorporating 10-nucleotide random UMIs. TCRdb independently ran MiXCR on the 5' RACE reads; one entry per CDR3 protein. The repertoire holds thousands of distinct CDR3 sequences, with more than 20% as singletons. Material for sequencing was CD8+ T cells from blood. The chain combines TRBV5-6 with TRBJ2-7; no clear D gene. This receptor was taken from a woman in her sixties with HTLV-1-associated myelopathy (HAM/TSP). CDR3 amino acids: CASSLPTYEQYF. The CDR3 DNA is TGTGCCAGCAGCCTCCCGACCTACGAGCAGTACTTC.